This entry lists 3 T cell receptor beta chains sequenced from one sample in a study of control samples from healthy donors and cancer patients. Generated by immunoSEQ multiplex PCR, the TCRdb table keeps only in-frame clones and is missing some. This table has under 150,000 clones, more than 75% appearing once. Material: blood. These receptors all stem from a woman between 65 and 79 years old in good health.

The V call is TRBV7-9, the J call TRBJ2-4; no clear D gene. CDR3 length: 15 residues. Germline values: CDR1 SEHNR, CDR2 FQNEAQ (reference sequence). The germline V and J ends were trimmed by 5 bases and 4 bases, with 15 bases remaining between them. CDR3 amino acids: CASSPLIFQKNIQYF. The CDR3 region has the DNA TGTGCCAGCAGCCCACTTATCTTCCAGAAAAACATTCAGTACTTC.

This rearrangement joins TRBV6-5 to TRBJ1-1; perhaps TRBD1 as D (5 bases). There are 15 residues in the CDR3. Trimming took 7 bases from V and 5 from J, leaving 20 bases between them. Germline CDR1 MNHEY, CDR2 SVGAGI. The CDR3 region is CASIRPQGPATEAFF. DNA for the CDR3: TGTGCCAGCATCCGACCTCAGGGACCCGCGACTGAAGCTTTCTTT.

This clone came up many times. V usage is TRBV5-1 and J usage is TRBJ1-5, with no clear D. Per the germline V gene, CDR1 is SGHRS and CDR2 is YFSETQ. CDR3 length: 14 amino acids. V was pared by 0 bases and J by 7 bases, with 11 bases between. The DNA for the CDR3 is TGCGCCAGCAGCTTGGCTGGAGGGCGGCAGCCCCAGCATTTT. This translates into CASSLAGGRQPQHF. Using reference TRBV5-1 and TRBJ1-5 for the parts outside the CDR3, the full variable domain is KAGVTQTPRYLIKTRGQQVTLSCSPISGHRSVSWYQQTPGQGLQFLFEYFSETQRNKGNFPGRFSGRQFSNSRSEMNVSTLELGDSALYLCASSLAGGRQPQHFGDGTRLSIL.